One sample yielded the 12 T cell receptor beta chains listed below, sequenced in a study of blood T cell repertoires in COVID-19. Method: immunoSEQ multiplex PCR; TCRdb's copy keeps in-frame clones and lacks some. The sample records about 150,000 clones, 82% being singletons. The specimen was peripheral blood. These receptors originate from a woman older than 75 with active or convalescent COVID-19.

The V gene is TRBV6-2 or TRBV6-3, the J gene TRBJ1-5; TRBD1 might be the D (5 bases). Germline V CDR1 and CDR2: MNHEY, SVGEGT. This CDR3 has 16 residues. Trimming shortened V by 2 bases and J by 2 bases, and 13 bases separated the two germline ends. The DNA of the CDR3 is TGTGCCAGCAGTTACGAACGGGGGTTCGGCAATCAGCCCCAGCATTTT. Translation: CASSYERGFGNQPQHF.

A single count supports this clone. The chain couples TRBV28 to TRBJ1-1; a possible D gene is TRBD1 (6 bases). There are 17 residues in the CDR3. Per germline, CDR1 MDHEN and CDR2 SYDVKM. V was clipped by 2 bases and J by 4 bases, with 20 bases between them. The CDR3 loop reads CASSLSLQGGWVTEAFF. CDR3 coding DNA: TGTGCCAGCAGTTTAAGTCTACAGGGCGGTTGGGTCACTGAAGCTTTCTTT.

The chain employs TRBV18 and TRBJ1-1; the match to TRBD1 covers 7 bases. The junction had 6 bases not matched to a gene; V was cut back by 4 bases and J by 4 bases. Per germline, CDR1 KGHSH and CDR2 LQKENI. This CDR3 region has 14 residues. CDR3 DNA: TGTGCCAGCTCACAAGAGGGGGCCGTCACTGAAGCTTTCTTT. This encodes CASSQEGAVTEAFF. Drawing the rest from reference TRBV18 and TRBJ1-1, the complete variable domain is NAGVMQNPRHLVRRRGQEARLRCSPMKGHSHVYWYRQLPEEGLKFMVYLQKENIIDESGMPKERFSAEFPKEGPSILRIQQVVRGDSAAYFCASSQEGAVTEAFFGQGTRLTVV.

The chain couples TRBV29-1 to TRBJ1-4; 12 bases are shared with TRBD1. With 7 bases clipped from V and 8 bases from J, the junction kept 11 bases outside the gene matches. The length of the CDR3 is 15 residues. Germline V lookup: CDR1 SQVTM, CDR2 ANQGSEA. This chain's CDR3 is CSAGGTGGDGEKLFF. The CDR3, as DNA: TGCAGCGCCGGGGGGACAGGGGGCGACGGGGAAAAACTGTTTTTT.

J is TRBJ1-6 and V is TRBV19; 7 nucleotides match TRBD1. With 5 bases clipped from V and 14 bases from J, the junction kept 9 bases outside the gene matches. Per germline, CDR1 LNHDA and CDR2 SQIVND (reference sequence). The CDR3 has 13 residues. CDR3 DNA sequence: TGTGCCAGTAGTGTTACAGGGGCCCCGGCCCTCCACTTT. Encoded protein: CASSVTGAPALHF.

The CDR3 nucleotides read TGTGCCAGCAGTGAACCGGGTCGAGAGCAGTACTTC. Its protein is CASSEPGREQYF. V usage is TRBV25-1 and J usage is TRBJ2-7; D unresolved. There are 12 residues in the CDR3. V dropped 2 bases and J dropped 7 bases, with 9 bases sitting between them. The germline gives CDR1 MGHDK, CDR2 SYGVNS.

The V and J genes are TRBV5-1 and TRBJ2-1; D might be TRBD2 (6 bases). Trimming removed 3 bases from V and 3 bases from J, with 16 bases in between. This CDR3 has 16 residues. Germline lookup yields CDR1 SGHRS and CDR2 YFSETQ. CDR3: CASSSDPHSGYNEQFF. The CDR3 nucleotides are TGCGCCAGCAGCTCCGACCCACATAGCGGCTACAATGAGCAGTTCTTC.

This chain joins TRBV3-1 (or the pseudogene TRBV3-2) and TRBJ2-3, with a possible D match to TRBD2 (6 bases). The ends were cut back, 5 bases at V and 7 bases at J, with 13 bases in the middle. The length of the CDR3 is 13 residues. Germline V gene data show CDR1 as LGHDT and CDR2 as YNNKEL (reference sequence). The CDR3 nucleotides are TGTGCCAGCAGCTTGGAGGGCGGAAATACGCAGTATTTT. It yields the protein CASSLEGGNTQYF.

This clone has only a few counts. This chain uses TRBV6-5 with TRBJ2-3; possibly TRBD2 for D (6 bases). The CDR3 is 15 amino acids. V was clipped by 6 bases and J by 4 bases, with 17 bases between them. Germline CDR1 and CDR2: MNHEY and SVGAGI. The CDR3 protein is CASRVGGSVADTQYF. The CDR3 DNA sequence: TGTGCCAGCAGGGTAGGAGGGAGCGTTGCAGATACGCAGTATTTT.

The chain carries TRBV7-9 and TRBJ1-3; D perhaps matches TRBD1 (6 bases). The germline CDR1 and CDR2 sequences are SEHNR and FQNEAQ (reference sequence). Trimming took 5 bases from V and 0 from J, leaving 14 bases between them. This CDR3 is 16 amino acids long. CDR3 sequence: CASSVDRPYSGNTIYF. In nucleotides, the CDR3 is TGTGCCAGCAGCGTTGACAGGCCCTACTCTGGAAACACCATATATTTT.

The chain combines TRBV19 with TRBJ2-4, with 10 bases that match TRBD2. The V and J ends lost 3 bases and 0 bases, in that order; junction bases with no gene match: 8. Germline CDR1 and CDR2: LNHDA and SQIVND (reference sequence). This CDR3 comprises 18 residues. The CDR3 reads CASSIRLAGDIAKNIQYF. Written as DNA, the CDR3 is TGTGCCAGTAGTATTCGGCTAGCGGGAGATATAGCCAAAAACATTCAGTACTTC.

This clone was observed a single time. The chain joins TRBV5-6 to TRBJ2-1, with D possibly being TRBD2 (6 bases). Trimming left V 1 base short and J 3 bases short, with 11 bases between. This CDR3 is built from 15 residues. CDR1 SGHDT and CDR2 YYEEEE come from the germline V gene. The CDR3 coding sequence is TGTGCCAGCAGCTTGAGACCGGGACTCTACAATGAGCAGTTCTTC. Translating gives CASSLRPGLYNEQFF.